This T cell receptor (beta chain) was recovered during a study of CD8+CD57+ T cells in acquired aplastic anemia. At the level of the study: Each DNA sample taken from sorted CD4+ and CD8+ cells came to about 3.2 ug on average.

Study observations and caveats: Patients and controls had CD8+ Simpson's diversity values that were not significantly distinct. Some 31 CD8+ CDR3 sequences were shared between patients and controls.

Profiling of TCR beta VDJ combinations and CDR3 sequences used genomic DNA as template. TCRdb re-called the reads with MiXCR, one entry per CDR3 protein. Of under 250,000 distinct CDR3 sequences listed, approximately 35% are singletons. The CDR3 is made up of 18 amino acids. Germline V gives CDR1 LNHDA, CDR2 SQIVND (reference sequence). V was clipped by 6 bases and J by 0 bases, with 21 bases between them. With regard to this clonotype: Antigen specificity is unknown.

The receptor comes from a human donor in good health, serving as a control. The sample comprised sorted CD4+, CD8+, or CD8+CD57+ T cells (not recorded which) from PBMCs. The chain combines TRBV19 with TRBJ2-4, with D perhaps matching TRBD1 (6 bases). The DNA of the CDR3 is TGTGCCAGTAGCACCGGGACACCTCTCCTAAAAGCCAAAAACATTCAGTACTTC. Protein sequence: CASSTGTPLLKAKNIQYF.